The 23 T cell receptor beta chains below were found in one sample sequenced in a study of T-cell reconstitution after alpha-beta-depleted transplantation in children. Unique molecular identifiers were incorporated when the TCRbeta library was constructed. TCRdb reanalysed the PCR reads using MiXCR and keeps one entry per CDR3 protein. This sample has 600,000 to 700,000 distinct CDR3 sequences; approximately 17% occur once, and the top ten carry under 1.2%. Sequencing was performed on PBMCs from the stem cell graft donor, taken from the stem cell graft. These receptors were taken from a human donor who donated a stem cell graft to a child with acute myeloid leukemia.

This clonotype has just a few counts. The rearrangement joins TRBV30 to TRBJ2-7; D uncertain. This CDR3 spans 12 amino acids. The germline V and J ends were trimmed by 7 bases and 1 base, with 11 bases remaining between them. Germline lookup yields CDR1 GTSNPN and CDR2 SVGIG (reference sequence). The CDR3 bases are TGTGCCTCTCGGACCTATTCCTACGAGCAGTACTTC. Translated: CASRTYSYEQYF.

This chain connects TRBV9 to TRBJ2-2; 8 nucleotides line up with TRBD1. Germline V CDR1 and CDR2: SGDLS, YYNGEE. V trimming: 3 bases; J trimming: 3 bases; junction bases outside the gene matches: 10. The CDR3 extends over 17 amino acids. CDR3 region: CASSGMQGALHTGELFF. CDR3 sequence (DNA): TGTGCCAGCAGCGGTATGCAGGGGGCGTTGCACACCGGGGAGCTGTTTTTT.

This clonotype was detected only a few times. The chain is built from TRBV7-9 and TRBJ2-3; D might be TRBD2 (5 bases). CDR1 and CDR2 from the germline V gene are SEHNR and FQNEAQ (reference sequence). V was clipped by 5 bases and J by 0 bases, with 12 bases between them. This CDR3 spans 15 amino acids. The CDR3 region is CASSPSYPSTDTQYF. The CDR3 DNA reads as TGTGCCAGCAGCCCTAGCTACCCTAGCACAGATACGCAGTATTTT.

This clonotype showed up many times. V usage is TRBV7-2 and J usage is TRBJ1-2; no firm D call. Germline V CDR1 and CDR2: SGHTA, FQGNSA. This CDR3 comprises 17 residues. V gave up 3 bases and J gave up 0 bases, with 17 bases separating them. The CDR3 loop is CASSFSLTVYANYGYTF. In DNA, the CDR3 is TGTGCCAGCAGCTTTTCGCTAACAGTTTACGCTAACTATGGCTACACCTTC.

This clonotype has more than one count but fewer than ten. The chain couples TRBV7-9 to TRBJ2-5; TRBD2 matches 10 bases. J gave up 3 bases and V 2 bases, and 0 bases lay outside the gene matches. Germline V CDR1 and CDR2: SEHNR, FQNEAQ (reference sequence). The CDR3 covers 14 residues. CDR3 protein: CASSLTSGKETQYF. The CDR3 DNA reads as TGTGCCAGCAGCTTAACTAGCGGGAAAGAGACCCAGTACTTC.

The chain links TRBV7-2 to TRBJ2-1; TRBD1 agrees at 7 bases. Germline values: CDR1 SGHTA, CDR2 FQGNSA. The CDR3 covers 15 residues. With V trimmed by 1 base and J by 7 bases, 7 bases remained unmatched. CDR3 coding DNA: TGTGCCAGCAGCTTAGAGACAGGGACGTTGAATGAGCAGTTCTTC. Residues: CASSLETGTLNEQFF.

This clonotype was recorded a few times. The CDR3 region is CASSFQRGRMNEQFF. CDR3 coding DNA: TGTGCCAGCAGTTTCCAGCGGGGGCGTATGAATGAGCAGTTCTTC. V and J are TRBV12-3 or TRBV12-4 and TRBJ2-1; 8 bases align to TRBD2. The CDR3 sequence is 15 residues long. V was pared by 3 bases and J by 7 bases, with 8 bases of the junction left unmatched.

This clonotype has a count of ten or more. The rearrangement joins TRBV12-3 or TRBV12-4 to TRBJ1-1, with D unresolved. CDR3 length equals 13 residues. Trimming shortened V by 5 bases and J by 5 bases, and 12 bases separated the two germline ends. The CDR3 sequence is CASSPPRGTEAFF. CDR3 in DNA: TGTGCCAGCAGTCCCCCGCGGGGTACTGAAGCTTTCTTT.

A few counts support this clonotype. The V call is TRBV18, the J call TRBJ2-1; D call uncertain. CDR1 and CDR2 (germline): KGHSH, LQKENI. Trimming removed 2 bases at V and 9 bases at J, with 14 bases between. The CDR3 runs 14 residues. The CDR3 sequence is CASSPSPKSTEQFF. DNA for the CDR3: TGTGCCAGCTCACCAAGCCCCAAGTCGACTGAGCAGTTCTTC.

V gene TRBV20-1 combines with J gene TRBJ2-7, with D possibly TRBD2 on 5 matching bases. V was pared by 6 bases and J by 2 bases, with 17 bases between. CDR3 size: 14 residues. Per germline, CDR1 DFQATT and CDR2 SNEGSKA (reference sequence). This CDR3 reads CSAETRTGTYEQYF. The CDR3 region has the DNA TGCAGTGCGGAGACCCGAACCGGGACCTACGAGCAGTACTTC.

The chain recombines TRBV7-9 with TRBJ1-4; D is ambiguous. The germline V and J ends were trimmed by 1 base and 7 bases, with 13 bases remaining between them. The germline V gene encodes CDR1 SEHNR and CDR2 FQNEAQ (reference sequence). This CDR3 is 15 amino acids long. The CDR3 spells CASSLGLQLPEKLFF. CDR3 coding DNA: TGTGCCAGCAGCTTAGGCTTACAGCTACCTGAAAAACTGTTTTTT.

This clonotype has only a few counts. This chain uses TRBV12-3 or TRBV12-4 with TRBJ2-2; maybe TRBD2 (6 bases). V dropped 6 bases and J dropped 6 bases, with 17 bases sitting between them. The CDR3 is 15 residues long. Here the CDR3 DNA reads TGTGCCAGCAGCCTACCCCTGGGGGGACCCGGGGAGCTGTTTTTT. Encoded protein: CASSLPLGGPGELFF.

This clonotype came up many times. The chain carries TRBV7-2 and TRBJ2-3; 8 bases fit TRBD2. The CDR3 spans 15 residues. Germline V gives CDR1 SGHTA, CDR2 FQGNSA. Germline trimming cut 5 bases from V and 0 bases from J; bases unmatched to any gene: 4. The CDR3 DNA sequence: TGTGCCAGCAGCCGCGGGGGGCCGAGCACAGATACGCAGTATTTT. This codes for CASSRGGPSTDTQYF.

This clonotype was counted a few times. The chain uses TRBV12-2 and TRBJ2-2; the table gives TRBD1 as D, unverified against the DNA. TRBV12-2 counts as a pseudogene. The CDR3 has 19 amino acids. In DNA form, the CDR3 reads TGTGCAAGTCGCTTATTTCTGGACAGGGGGGCTCCGAACACCGGGGAGCTGTTTTTT. Translated, it gives CASRLFLDRGAPNTGELFF.

At least ten counts were recorded for this clonotype. The chain employs TRBV20-1 and TRBJ2-5; D tentatively reads TRBD1 or TRBD2 (5 bases each). Trimming stripped 5 bases from V and 2 bases from J, with 15 bases between. Germline CDR1 and CDR2: DFQATT and SNEGSKA (reference sequence). The CDR3 covers 14 residues. For the CDR3, the DNA is TGCAGTGCTGGCCCCCCGGGGCGGCAAGAGACCCAGTACTTC. Translating it yields CSAGPPGRQETQYF.

V is TRBV5-6 and J is TRBJ1-1; D not resolved. The CDR3 spans 15 residues. V was pared by 4 bases and J by 5 bases, with 18 bases between. Germline CDR1 and CDR2: SGHDT and YYEEEE. CDR3 region: CASSLWTPMWTEAFF. Here the CDR3 DNA reads TGTGCCAGCAGCCTCTGGACCCCAATGTGGACTGAAGCTTTCTTT. Supplemented by reference TRBV5-6 and TRBJ1-1, the full variable domain reads DAGVTQSPTHLIKTRGQQVTLRCSPKSGHDTVSWYQQALGQGPQFIFQYYEEEERQRGNFPDRFSGHQFPNYSSELNVNALLLGDSALYLCASSLWTPMWTEAFFGQGTRLTVV.

This clonotype was counted a few times. The V gene is TRBV7-9, the J gene TRBJ1-2, with D unresolved. Trimming shortened V by 3 bases and J by 6 bases, and 17 bases separated the two germline ends. Per germline, CDR1 SEHNR and CDR2 FQNEAQ (reference sequence). The length of the CDR3 is 15 residues. CDR3 residues: CASSFDSQAVHGYTF. The CDR3 DNA is TGTGCCAGCAGCTTCGATTCGCAGGCGGTGCATGGCTACACCTTC. Variable domain in full (rest from reference TRBV7-9 and TRBJ1-2): DTGVSQNPRHKITKRGQNVTFRCDPISEHNRLYWYRQTLGQGPEFLTYFQNEAQLEKSRLLSDRFSAERPKGSFSTLEIQRTEQGDSAMYLCASSFDSQAVHGYTFGSGTRLTVV.

This clonotype has just a few counts. The V and J genes are TRBV7-8 and TRBJ2-7; weak D call: TRBD1 (6 bases). Looked up from germline, CDR1 is SGHVS and CDR2 is FQNEAQ. This CDR3 is built from 15 residues. V was cut by 4 bases and J by 0 bases, with 13 bases left in between. The CDR3 sequence is CASSSTGSSSYEQYF. The CDR3 DNA reads as TGTGCCAGCAGCTCTACAGGGTCGAGCTCCTACGAGCAGTACTTC.

This clonotype was observed at least ten times. CDR3 residues: CSARRAGMGANEKLFF. The CDR3 DNA sequence: TGCAGTGCTAGAAGGGCAGGGATGGGTGCTAATGAAAAACTGTTTTTT. The V and J genes are TRBV20-1 and TRBJ1-4; D may be TRBD1 (5 bases). Per the germline V gene, CDR1 is DFQATT and CDR2 is SNEGSKA (reference sequence). The CDR3 contains 16 residues. V shed 2 bases and J shed 3 bases, with 16 bases lying between them.

The chain links TRBV20-1 to TRBJ1-5, with 11 nucleotides matching TRBD1. The V gene's germline CDR1 is DFQATT and CDR2 SNEGSKA (reference sequence). The CDR3 is made up of 18 amino acids. The V segment lost 0 bases and the J segment 0 bases; nucleotides outside the gene matches: 7. Here the CDR3 DNA reads TGCAGTGCTAGAGATCCGGGACAGGGGGTTCTTAGCAATCAGCCCCAGCATTTT. Protein product: CSARDPGQGVLSNQPQHF.

The V and J genes are TRBV5-1 and TRBJ2-3; no definite D call. V gave up 2 bases and J gave up 10 bases, with 17 bases separating them. This CDR3 spans 14 amino acids. The V gene's germline CDR1 is SGHRS and CDR2 YFSETQ. CDR3 residues: CASSLDGFGVAQYF. CDR3 DNA: TGCGCCAGCAGCTTAGATGGGTTCGGAGTCGCGCAGTATTTT.

This clonotype was found many times. The V call is TRBV20-1, the J call TRBJ2-3; 10 bases align to TRBD1. V lost 5 bases, J lost 4 bases, and 3 bases stayed unmatched. Germline V CDR1 and CDR2: DFQATT, SNEGSKA (reference sequence). This CDR3 is 13 amino acids long. CDR3 residues: CSAGQGDADTQYF. CDR3 in DNA: TGCAGTGCTGGACAGGGGGATGCAGATACGCAGTATTTT.

About this clonotype: A read error may explain this, as a much larger clone is one base away. The J gene is TRBJ1-5, the V gene TRBV6-1; a weak D match, TRBD1 (6 bases). This CDR3 has 16 amino acids. CDR1 is MNHNS, CDR2 SASEGT, per germline. Trimming shortened V by 6 bases and J by 3 bases, and 18 bases separated the two germline ends. CDR3 sequence (DNA): TGTGCCAGCAGCCCGAGGGGGGACTATATCAATCAGCCCCAGCATTTT. This encodes CASSPRGDYINQPQHF.